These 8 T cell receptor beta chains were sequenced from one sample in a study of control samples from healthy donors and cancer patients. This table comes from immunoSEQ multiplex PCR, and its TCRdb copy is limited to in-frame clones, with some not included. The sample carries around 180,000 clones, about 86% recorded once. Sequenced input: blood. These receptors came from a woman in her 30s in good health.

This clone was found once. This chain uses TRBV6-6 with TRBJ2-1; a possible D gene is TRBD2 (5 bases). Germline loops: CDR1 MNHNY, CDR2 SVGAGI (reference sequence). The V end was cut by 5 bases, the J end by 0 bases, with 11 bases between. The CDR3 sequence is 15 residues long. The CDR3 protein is CASSERAPSYNEQFF. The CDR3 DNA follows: TGTGCCAGCAGTGAGAGGGCTCCCTCCTACAATGAGCAGTTCTTC.

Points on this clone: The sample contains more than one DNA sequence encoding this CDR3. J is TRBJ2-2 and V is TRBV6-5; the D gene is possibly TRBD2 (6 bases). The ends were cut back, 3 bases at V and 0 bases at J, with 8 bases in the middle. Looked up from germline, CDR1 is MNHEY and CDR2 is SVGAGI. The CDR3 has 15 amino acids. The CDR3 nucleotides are TGTGCCAGCAGTTATAGCGGTGCGAACACCGGGGAGCTGTTTTTT. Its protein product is CASSYSGANTGELFF.

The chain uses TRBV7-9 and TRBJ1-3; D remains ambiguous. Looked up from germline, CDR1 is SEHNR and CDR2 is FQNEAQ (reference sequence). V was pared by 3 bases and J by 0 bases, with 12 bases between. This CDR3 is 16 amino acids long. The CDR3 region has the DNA TGTGCCAGCAGCTTGGAGTCCCTGAGCTCTGGAAACACCATATATTTT. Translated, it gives CASSLESLSSGNTIYF. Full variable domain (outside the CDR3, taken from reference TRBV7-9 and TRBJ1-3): DTGVSQNPRHKITKRGQNVTFRCDPISEHNRLYWYRQTLGQGPEFLTYFQNEAQLEKSRLLSDRFSAERPKGSFSTLEIQRTEQGDSAMYLCASSLESLSSGNTIYFGEGSWLTVV.

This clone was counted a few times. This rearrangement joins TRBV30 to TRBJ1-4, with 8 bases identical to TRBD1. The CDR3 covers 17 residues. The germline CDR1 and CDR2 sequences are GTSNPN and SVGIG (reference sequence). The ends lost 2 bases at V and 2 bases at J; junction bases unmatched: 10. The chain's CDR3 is CAWSSTDRGRTNEKLFF. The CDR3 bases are TGTGCCTGGAGTTCCACAGACAGGGGAAGGACTAATGAAAAACTGTTTTTT.

The DNA of the CDR3 is TGTGCCAGCAGCCCAGGAGGGGGTTCCCACTACGAGCAGTACGTC. This translates into CASSPGGGSHYEQYV. The chain joins TRBV11-2 to TRBJ2-7; D is perhaps TRBD1 or TRBD2 (6 bases each). The germline V gene encodes CDR1 SGHAT and CDR2 FQNNGV. V shed 5 bases and J shed 3 bases, with 17 bases lying between them. The CDR3 loop spans 15 amino acids.

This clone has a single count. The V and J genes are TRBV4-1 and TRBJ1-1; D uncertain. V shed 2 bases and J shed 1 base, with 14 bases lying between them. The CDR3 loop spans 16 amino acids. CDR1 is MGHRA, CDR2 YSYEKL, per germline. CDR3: CASSQPPQISNTEAFF. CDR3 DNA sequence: TGCGCCAGCAGCCAACCTCCACAGATATCGAACACTGAAGCTTTCTTT.

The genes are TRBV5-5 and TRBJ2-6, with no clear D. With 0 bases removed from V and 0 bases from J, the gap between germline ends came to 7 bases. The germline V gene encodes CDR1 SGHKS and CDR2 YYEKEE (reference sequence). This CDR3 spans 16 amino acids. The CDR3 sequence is CASSLGHGSGANVLTF. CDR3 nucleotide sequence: TGTGCCAGCAGCTTGGGACACGGCTCTGGGGCCAACGTCCTGACTTTC. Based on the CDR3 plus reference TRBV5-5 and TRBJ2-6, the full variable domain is DAGVTQSPTHLIKTRGQQVTLRCSPISGHKSVSWYQQVLGQGPQFIFQYYEKEERGRGNFPDRFSARQFPNYSSELNVNALLLGDSALYLCASSLGHGSGANVLTFGAGSRLTVL.

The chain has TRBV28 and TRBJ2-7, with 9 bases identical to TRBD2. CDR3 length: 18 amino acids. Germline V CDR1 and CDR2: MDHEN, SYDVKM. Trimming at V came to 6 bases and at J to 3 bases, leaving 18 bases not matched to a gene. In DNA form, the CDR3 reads TGTGCCAGCAGGGGGCTTCCGGGACTAGCCCGAGGGTTCTACGAGCAGTACTTC. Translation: CASRGLPGLARGFYEQYF.